This section outlines one T cell receptor beta chain sequence together with its context. Its specificity is unknown. The same CDR3 can be traced to other DNA sequences in this sample. These data belong to a study of PD-1 blockade in mismatch repair-deficient tumors. Study findings and constraints: Tumor-resident clones, often undetectable pretreatment in blood, expanded then contracted after pembrolizumab.

Mismatch repair deficiency was confirmed in all patients, by PCR or immunohistochemistry. Germline V CDR1 and CDR2: SGDLS, YYNGEE. The CDR3 totals 13 residues. V was cut by 2 bases and J by 3 bases, with 8 bases left in between. Profiled with immunoSEQ multiplex PCR; TCRdb holds only in-frame clones, not every one. The sample has some 48,000 clones, 81% seen once. Sequences were derived from peripheral blood, sampled 20 weeks after starting pembrolizumab. V and J are TRBV9 and TRBJ1-2; D is ambiguous. This TCR was sampled from an adult with mismatch repair-deficient cancer. The CDR3 spells CASSVGSDYGYTF. In DNA, the CDR3 is TGTGCCAGCAGCGTGGGCAGTGACTATGGCTACACCTTC.